One and the same sample provided the 20 T cell receptor beta chains below, sequenced in a study of human T cells and chemical hapten exposure. TCRdb called the RACE reads again in MiXCR, with one record for every CDR3 protein. In the table there are approximately 80,000 distinct CDR3 sequences, around a tenth of which are singletons. Time point described: patch test 1, 2 weeks after DPC sensitization. Treatment denoted: therapeutic diphenylcyclopropenone sensitization with weekly scalp DPC. Sequenced here: whole blood, sampled in connection with sensitization to the hapten diphenylcyclopropenone (DPC). These receptors were obtained from a woman aged 45-65 years with alopecia areata. Some clones in this sample may be carry-over from other donors' samples.

The chain recombines TRBV11-2 with TRBJ2-1; 12 nucleotides line up with TRBD2. This CDR3 comprises 17 residues. J was trimmed by 6 bases and V by 3 bases; bases with no gene match: 9. CDR1 SGHAT and CDR2 FQNNGV come from the germline V gene. The CDR3 loop reads CASSFKQLAGGGNEQFF. Written as DNA, the CDR3 is TGTGCCAGCAGCTTTAAACAGCTAGCGGGAGGGGGCAATGAGCAGTTCTTC.

About this clonotype: With a much larger clone just one base away, this may be a read error. J is TRBJ1-1 and V is TRBV5-1, with TRBD1 identical over 7 bases. The CDR3 sequence is 18 residues long. The germline CDR1 and CDR2 sequences are SGHRS and YFSETQ. The V and J ends lost 0 bases and 1 base, in that order; junction bases with no gene match: 12. The CDR3 DNA reads TGCGCCAGCAGCTTGGCGGCGGGACAGTTTGGGGCGAACACTGAAGCTTTCTTT. Amino acid sequence: CASSLAAGQFGANTEAFF. The variable domain in full, completed from reference TRBV5-1 and TRBJ1-1, reads KAGVTQTPRYLIKTRGQQVTLSCSPISGHRSVSWYQQTPGQGLQFLFEYFSETQRNKGNFPGRFSGRQFSNSRSEMNVSTLELGDSALYLCASSLAAGQFGANTEAFFGQGTRLTVV.

V is TRBV20-1 and J is TRBJ2-4; the D call may be TRBD1 or TRBD2 (6 bases each). CDR1 is DFQATT, CDR2 SNEGSKA, per germline (reference sequence). The CDR3 is 18 residues long. The ends were cut back, 6 bases at V and 0 bases at J, with 24 bases in the middle. In DNA form, the CDR3 reads TGCAGTGCCACTCTATTAAGGGGGGCAGGGGTAGCCAAAAACATTCAGTACTTC. This gives the protein CSATLLRGAGVAKNIQYF.

This clonotype was seen at least ten times. The chain links TRBV4-2 to TRBJ2-6; no reliable D call. This CDR3 comprises 16 residues. V gave up 0 bases and J gave up 3 bases, with 9 bases separating them. Germline V gene data show CDR1 as LGHNA and CDR2 as YNFKEQ. The CDR3 loop is CASSQEKAVGANVLTF. In DNA form, the CDR3 reads TGTGCCAGCAGCCAAGAAAAGGCAGTTGGGGCCAACGTCCTGACTTTC.

The rearrangement links TRBV6-2 or TRBV6-3 to TRBJ1-4, with D tentatively TRBD1 (5 bases). V was shortened by 4 bases and J by 3 bases, with 12 bases between the two germline ends. Germline CDR1 is MNHEY and CDR2 is SVGEGT. The CDR3 is 15 residues long. The CDR3 region is CASSLQGRSNEKLFF. CDR3 nucleotide sequence: TGTGCCAGCAGTTTGCAGGGACGGTCTAATGAAAAACTGTTTTTT.

At least ten counts were recorded for this clonotype. The junction shows a germline mismatch at one end, possibly a read error. The genes are TRBV6-1 and TRBJ2-6; 8 bases agree with TRBD1. The CDR3 runs to 15 residues. CDR1 and CDR2 (germline): MNHNS, SASEGT. The CDR3 region has the DNA TGTGCCAGTACCCTCCACTACAGGGGGGACAACGTCCTGACTTTC. This sequence encodes CASTLHYRGDNVLTF.

This clonotype was counted many times. J is TRBJ1-5 and V is TRBV6-1; D remains ambiguous. The V and J ends lost 5 bases and 2 bases respectively, with 13 bases between them. Germline values: CDR1 MNHNS, CDR2 SASEGT. CDR3 length: 15 residues. CDR3 nucleotide sequence: TGTGCCAGCAGTACACGGGCGAGAGGCAATCAGCCCCAGCATTTT. It specifies CASSTRARGNQPQHF.

In this sample, this clonotype turned up a few times. The rearrangement uses TRBV29-1 and TRBJ2-5; TRBD1 is a possible D gene (6 bases). Trimming removed 4 bases from V and 2 bases from J, with 8 bases in between. Germline assignment: CDR1 SQVTM and CDR2 ANQGSEA. The CDR3 length is 12 residues. The CDR3 DNA sequence: TGCAGCGTTGGGGGGCAGCAAGAGACCCAGTACTTC. Translating gives CSVGGQQETQYF.

This clonotype was seen only a few times. The chain carries TRBV6-1 and TRBJ2-5; D perhaps matches TRBD2 (6 bases). The CDR3 totals 14 residues. The V and J ends lost 5 bases and 7 bases respectively, with 17 bases between them. Germline V gene sequence: CDR1 MNHNS, CDR2 SASEGT. The CDR3: CASSPGGTHGTQYF. CDR3 sequence (DNA): TGTGCCAGCAGTCCCGGAGGGACTCACGGGACCCAGTACTTC.

This clonotype was found many times. The CDR3 DNA is TGTGCCAGCAGCTACGGGACGGCGCTCGAGCAGTACTTC. Translated: CASSYGTALEQYF. The rearrangement joins TRBV7-8 to TRBJ2-7; possibly TRBD1 or TRBD2 for D (5 bases each). Germline V gene data show CDR1 as SGHVS and CDR2 as FQNEAQ. V was cut by 4 bases and J by 6 bases, with 13 bases left in between. The CDR3 is made up of 13 amino acids.

This clonotype was detected many times. The chain uses TRBV7-9 and TRBJ1-5; tentatively, D is TRBD1 (6 bases). Trimming pared 8 bases from V and 2 bases from J, leaving 16 bases between. This CDR3 spans 15 amino acids. CDR1 and CDR2 (germline): SEHNR, FQNEAQ (reference sequence). The CDR3 loop reads CASGSYREGNQPQHF. CDR3 bases: TGTGCCAGCGGTTCGTACAGGGAGGGCAATCAGCCCCAGCATTTT.

This clonotype was seen a few times. The chain joins TRBV7-2 to TRBJ2-1, with TRBD1 identical over 8 bases. There are 14 residues in the CDR3. Germline CDR1 and CDR2: SGHTA and FQGNSA. After removal of 5 bases from V and 10 bases from J, the junction contained 10 bases not matched to a gene. The CDR3 nucleotides are TGTGCCAGCAGCCCCCCGGGACAGGAGAGAGAGCAGTTCTTC. It translates to CASSPPGQEREQFF.

This clonotype was detected a few times. The rearrangement links TRBV6-5 to TRBJ2-5, with D possibly being TRBD1 (5 bases). Germline CDR1 reads MNHEY; CDR2 reads SVGAGI. CDR3 length: 14 amino acids. Trimming cost V 2 bases and J 3 bases, with 10 bases left between them. The CDR3 DNA reads as TGTGCCAGCAGTTACAAAAGGGGAAAAGAGACCCAGTACTTC. This gives the protein CASSYKRGKETQYF.

The table lists this clonotype with many counts. V gene TRBV5-5 combines with J gene TRBJ2-3; tentative D call: TRBD1 (5 bases). CDR3 length: 12 amino acids. V lost 7 bases and J 2 bases, leaving 8 bases between the germline ends. In germline, CDR1 is SGHKS, CDR2 YYEKEE (reference sequence). The CDR3 region is CASSRDTDTQYF. The CDR3 DNA follows: TGTGCCAGCTCCAGGGACACAGATACGCAGTATTTT.

For this clonotype: Given a much more abundant clone one base away, this may be a read error. The rearrangement links TRBV30 to TRBJ1-2; TRBD1 might be the D (5 bases). This CDR3 contains 15 residues. Germline V CDR1 and CDR2: GTSNPN, SVGIG (reference sequence). The CDR3 DNA reads TGTGCCAGGAGTGCGTATGATGGGGGAGTCTATGGCTACACCTTC. Protein sequence: CARSAYDGGVYGYTF.

V and J are TRBV7-6 and TRBJ1-2; TRBD1 agrees at 8 bases. V gave up 5 bases and J gave up 4 bases; unmatched junction bases: 6. The CDR3 consists of 14 residues. Germline V CDR1 and CDR2: SGHVS, FNYEAQ. CDR3 sequence reads: CASSPTGGGYGYTF. As DNA, the CDR3 is TGTGCCAGCAGCCCAACAGGGGGTGGCTATGGCTACACCTTC.

This clonotype has only a few counts. V usage is TRBV3-1 and J usage is TRBJ1-1; D gene uncertain. The V and J ends lost 3 bases and 1 base respectively, with 9 bases between them. Germline V CDR1 and CDR2: LGHDT, YNNKEL (reference sequence). The CDR3 is 14 amino acids. CDR3 bases: TGTGCCAGCAGCCAGAGGACGGAGAACACTGAAGCTTTCTTT. Translated, it gives CASSQRTENTEAFF.

Only a few counts were recorded for this clonotype. The rearrangement uses TRBV3-1 and TRBJ1-2; a possible D gene is TRBD1 (6 bases). Trimming removed 4 bases from V and 4 bases from J, with 13 bases in between. This CDR3 contains 14 residues. Germline CDR1 is LGHDT and CDR2 is YNNKEL (reference sequence). Here the CDR3 DNA reads TGTGCCAGCAGCCCGCACTCGGACAGCTATGGCTACACCTTC. As protein: CASSPHSDSYGYTF.

The chain links TRBV7-6 to TRBJ2-7, with D perhaps matching TRBD2 (6 bases). The CDR3 runs 14 residues. Deletions cut 6 bases from V and 3 bases from J, with 15 bases between. Germline CDR1 and CDR2: SGHVS and FNYEAQ. CDR3: CASRTNGGSYEQYF. The DNA for the CDR3 is TGTGCCAGCAGAACGAATGGGGGGAGCTACGAGCAGTACTTC. The entire variable domain, with the rest obtained from reference TRBV7-6 and TRBJ2-7, is as follows: GAGVSQSPRYKVTKRGQDVALRCDPISGHVSLYWYRQALGQGPEFLTYFNYEAQQDKSGLPNDRFSAERPEGSISTLTIQRTEQRDSAMYRCASRTNGGSYEQYFGPGTRLTVT.

The sample holds many counts of this clonotype. The chain employs TRBV18 and TRBJ2-7; no reliable D call. This CDR3 is 13 amino acids long. Deletions cut 1 base from V and 2 bases from J, with 6 bases between. Germline lookup yields CDR1 KGHSH and CDR2 LQKENI. The CDR3 is CASSPRGTYEQYF. CDR3 bases: TGTGCCAGCTCACCACGGGGAACCTACGAGCAGTACTTC. Looking up the rest from reference TRBV18 and TRBJ2-7 gives the full variable domain: NAGVMQNPRHLVRRRGQEARLRCSPMKGHSHVYWYRQLPEEGLKFMVYLQKENIIDESGMPKERFSAEFPKEGPSILRIQQVVRGDSAAYFCASSPRGTYEQYFGPGTRLTVT.